These 7 T cell receptor beta chains came from one sample sequenced in a study of cytomegalovirus exposure and HLA in healthy donors. The data were produced by immunoSEQ multiplex PCR, yet TCRdb's version contains in-frame clones alone and is incomplete. The table records about 67,000 clones, 94% of them present only once. What was sequenced was PBMCs. The origin of the receptors is a woman aged 18 to 35 in good health and CMV-seronegative.

V usage is TRBV7-9 and J usage is TRBJ1-2, with unresolved D. Per germline, CDR1 SEHNR and CDR2 FQNEAQ (reference sequence). Trimming took 3 bases from V and 7 from J, leaving 9 bases between them. The CDR3 covers 12 residues. CDR3: CASSFVAGGYTF. CDR3 in DNA: TGTGCCAGCAGCTTTGTCGCGGGTGGCTACACCTTC.

The chain carries TRBV5-6 and TRBJ1-4; perhaps TRBD1 as D (5 bases). The V gene lost 0 bases and the J gene lost 5 bases, with 8 bases spanning the gap. Germline CDR1 SGHDT, CDR2 YYEEEE. This CDR3 has 14 amino acids. In DNA, the CDR3 is TGTGCCAGCAGCTTGGCCGGGGGGAATGAAAAACTGTTTTTT. Its translation is CASSLAGGNEKLFF.

The rearrangement uses TRBV6-5 and TRBJ1-6; 8 bases are shared with TRBD1. The length of the CDR3 is 15 residues. Trimming cost V 5 bases and J 6 bases; bases outside gene matches: 6. CDR1 MNHEY and CDR2 SVGAGI come from the germline V gene. The DNA for the CDR3 is TGTGCCAGCAGTCCCTCAGGACAGGGTAATTCACCCCTCCACTTT. This codes for CASSPSGQGNSPLHF.

The chain is built from TRBV4-1 and TRBJ2-7; TRBD1 agrees at 7 bases. The CDR3 has 15 residues. Trimming removed 4 bases from V and 3 bases from J; junction bases left unmatched: 9. Germline V gives CDR1 MGHRA, CDR2 YSYEKL. The chain's CDR3 is CASSPAMGQSYEQYF. The CDR3 DNA reads TGCGCCAGCAGCCCAGCTATGGGACAGAGCTACGAGCAGTACTTC.

This clone was observed a single time. The chain uses TRBV4-1 and TRBJ2-1; 14 bases agree with TRBD2. The CDR3 contains 15 residues. With 3 bases clipped from V and 15 bases from J, the junction kept 10 bases outside the gene matches. Germline CDR1 MGHRA, CDR2 YSYEKL. The CDR3 region has the DNA TGCGCCAGCAGCCAGGACGGACTAGCGGGGGGAAAAGGGTTCTTC. Translation gives CASSQDGLAGGKGFF.

V gene TRBV9 combines with J gene TRBJ2-5; a possible D gene is TRBD2 (6 bases). This CDR3 spans 15 amino acids. Per germline, CDR1 SGDLS and CDR2 YYNGEE. V was shortened by 10 bases and J by 5 bases, with 24 bases between the two germline ends. In DNA form, the CDR3 reads TGTGCCTCCGGGGCGGGGCTCCTGAATGGTGAGACCCAGTACTTC. Translating gives CASGAGLLNGETQYF.

This sequence joins TRBV6-1 and TRBJ1-1, with 8 bases that match TRBD1. With 1 base clipped from V and 1 base from J, the junction kept 5 bases outside the gene matches. The germline CDR1 and CDR2 sequences are MNHNS and SASEGT. This CDR3 spans 16 amino acids. CDR3 protein: CASSEGQGIGNTEAFF. The CDR3, as DNA: TGTGCCAGCAGTGAAGGACAGGGGATAGGGAACACTGAAGCTTTCTTT.